The rows below give T cell receptor beta chains drawn from one sample of a study of identical twins. TCRdb redid the calling of the 5' RACE reads with MiXCR, one entry per CDR3 protein. The sample records 640,000 or so distinct CDR3 sequences, roughly 6.2% being singletons. Sequencing was carried out using naive T cells sorted from blood. The receptors shown here come from a man younger than 35 in good health. Each CDR3 is given with its conserved first and last residue. A D gene is named only where the DNA matches it firmly. Some rows have no size entry. The others give once, few or many, or a class for an expanded clone.

clone_size,j_call,v_call,cdr3_length,d_call,cdr3_aa,cdr3_nt
many,TRBJ2-5,TRBV29-1,11,.,CSVAPKETQYF,TGCAGCGTTGCCCCTAAAGAGACCCAGTACTTC
many,TRBJ2-5,TRBV5-1,16,.,CASSLVSAGWQETQYF,TGCGCCAGCAGCTTGGTCTCGGCAGGGTGGCAAGAGACCCAGTACTTC
many,TRBJ2-1,TRBV12-3/TRBV12-4,13,.,CASSFSEYNEQFF,TGTGCCAGCAGTTTCTCTGAATACAATGAGCAGTTCTTC
.,TRBJ2-1,TRBV20-1,15,TRBD2,CSATDSGKSSNEQFF,TGCAGTGCTACCGATAGCGGGAAATCCTCCAATGAGCAGTTCTTC
many,TRBJ1-1,TRBV20-1,11,.,CSARENTEAFF,TGCAGTGCTAGAGAGAACACTGAAGCTTTCTTT
many,TRBJ2-1,TRBV29-1,13,TRBD1,CSVVGQGGNEQFF,TGCAGCGTAGTGGGACAGGGAGGCAATGAGCAGTTCTTC
many,TRBJ2-5,TRBV12-3/TRBV12-4,11,.,CASSFSETQYF,TGTGCCAGCAGCTTTTCGGAGACCCAGTACTTC
few,TRBJ2-1,TRBV29-1,15,TRBD2,CSVESRLAAYNEQFF,TGCAGCGTTGAATCACGACTAGCGGCTTACAATGAGCAGTTCTTC
few,TRBJ2-2,TRBV4-1,16,TRBD2,CASSPRGLGDTGELFF,TGCGCCAGCAGCCCGCGGGGACTAGGAGACACCGGGGAGCTGTTTTTT
many,TRBJ1-1,TRBV12-3/TRBV12-4,13,.,CASRKTATFEAFF,TGTGCCAGCAGGAAGACAGCTACCTTTGAAGCTTTCTTT
.,TRBJ2-6,TRBV11-1,18,.,CASSRMVNLNSGANVLTF,TGTGCCAGCAGCCGGATGGTGAACCTAAACTCTGGGGCCAACGTCCTGACTTTC
.,TRBJ1-1,TRBV18,14,.,CASLFGAQRAEAFF,TGTGCCAGCCTTTTTGGGGCCCAACGCGCGGAAGCTTTCTTT
many,TRBJ2-1,TRBV15,14,.,CATSRVAANNEQFF,TGTGCCACCAGCAGAGTGGCAGCAAACAATGAGCAGTTCTTC
few,TRBJ2-1,TRBV14,15,TRBD1,CASSQGTGVYNEQFF,TGTGCCAGCAGCCAAGGGACAGGAGTCTACAATGAGCAGTTCTTC
.,TRBJ2-1,TRBV29-1,14,TRBD1,CSVNNRGFGNEQFF,TGCAGCGTCAACAACAGGGGGTTCGGCAATGAGCAGTTCTTC
.,TRBJ2-1,TRBV18,14,.,CASSPPPVYNEQFF,TGTGCCAGCTCACCACCGCCTGTCTACAATGAGCAGTTCTTC
.,TRBJ2-3,TRBV5-1,16,.,CASSLEGPPSTDTQYF,TGCGCCAGCAGCTTGGAGGGGCCGCCTAGCACAGATACGCAGTATTTT
many,TRBJ2-3,TRBV27,13,.,CASSYPLGGTQYF,TGTGCCAGCAGTTACCCCCTGGGGGGTACGCAGTATTTT
.,TRBJ2-2,TRBV4-3,15,.,CASSQAPGDTGELFF,TGCGCCAGCAGCCAAGCCCCCGGAGACACCGGGGAGCTGTTTTTT
.,TRBJ1-2,TRBV19,15,.,CASSIGEALNYGYTF,TGTGCCAGTAGTATCGGGGAGGCCCTTAACTATGGCTACACCTTC
many,TRBJ1-2,TRBV20-1,11,.,CSARLGNGYTF,TGCAGTGCTAGATTGGGGAATGGCTACACCTTC
.,TRBJ2-7,TRBV15,15,TRBD1,CATSLLARGTYEQYF,TGTGCCACCAGTCTGTTAGCCAGGGGGACCTACGAGCAGTACTTC
.,TRBJ2-2,TRBV6-5,15,.,CASSYIRVDTGELFF,TGTGCCAGCAGTTATATACGGGTTGACACCGGGGAGCTGTTTTTT
few,TRBJ1-1,TRBV3-1,17,.,CASSHELTARMNTEAFF,TGTGCCAGCAGCCATGAACTTACAGCGAGAATGAACACTGAAGCTTTCTTT
many,TRBJ2-7,TRBV20-1,12,.,CSARGTTYEQYF,TGCAGTGCTAGAGGTACGACCTACGAGCAGTACTTC
many,TRBJ2-5,TRBV9,14,.,CASSVGQLQETQYF,TGTGCCAGCAGCGTAGGGCAGCTGCAAGAGACCCAGTACTTC
many,TRBJ2-1,TRBV5-1,17,TRBD2,CASSLGSVERDYNEQFF,TGCGCCAGCAGCTTGGGGTCTGTCGAGCGGGATTACAATGAGCAGTTCTTC
few,TRBJ2-1,TRBV20-1,14,TRBD2,CSARGGSGQDEQFF,TGCAGTGCTAGAGGCGGGAGTGGCCAGGATGAGCAGTTCTTC
.,TRBJ2-2,TRBV6-2/TRBV6-3,13,.,CASSAILTGELFF,TGTGCCAGCAGCGCCATACTCACCGGGGAGCTGTTTTTT
many,TRBJ2-1,TRBV2,16,TRBD2,CASKTGTSGFRNEQFF,TGTGCCAGCAAAACCGGGACTAGCGGGTTCCGTAACGAGCAGTTCTTC
.,TRBJ2-5,TRBV11-3,13,.,CASRTGSQETQYF,TGTGCCAGCCGGACGGGCAGCCAAGAGACCCAGTACTTC
many,TRBJ1-5,TRBV7-2,13,.,CASSLGPSQPQHF,TGTGCCAGCAGCTTAGGACCCTCCCAGCCCCAGCATTTT